This T cell receptor beta chain was identified during a study of blood T cell repertoires in COVID-19. Across the study: Samples taken during acute and convalescent COVID-19 were collected in the United States, Italy and Spain. PBMCs, B-cell-depleted T cells, or T cells were the source of the cDNA or gDNA that made up the material.

Germline CDR1 and CDR2: SQVTM and ANQGSEA. The CDR3 contains 11 residues. J lost 8 bases, V lost 4 bases, and 1 base had no gene match. Profiled with immunoSEQ multiplex PCR; TCRdb holds only in-frame clones, not every one. The sample has approximately 68,000 clones, around 80% seen once; the top ten hold roughly a tenth. The chain is built from TRBV29-1 and TRBJ2-1; the match to TRBD2 covers 8 bases. Sample: peripheral blood. This receptor was obtained from a woman aged 45 to 65 with acute or convalescent COVID-19. The CDR3 spells CSVVGRDEQFF. CDR3 bases: TGCAGCGTTGTCGGGAGGGATGAGCAGTTCTTC.